These 23 T cell receptor beta chains share one sample of origin, sequenced in a study of blood T cell repertoires in COVID-19. The assay was immunoSEQ multiplex PCR, and TCRdb's table has in-frame clones only and misses some. Counted here are some 200,000 clones, more than 80% occurring once; the ten biggest clones make up less than 9%. The sequencing sample was made of peripheral blood. Receptor source: a woman between 55 and 75 years old with acute or convalescent COVID-19.

CDR3: CASRGQTFPEAFF. The CDR3 region has the DNA TGCGCCAGCAGAGGACAAACCTTTCCTGAAGCTTTCTTT. V usage is TRBV5-1 and J usage is TRBJ1-1; D is possibly TRBD1 (5 bases). Germline CDR1 is SGHRS and CDR2 is YFSETQ. There are 13 residues in the CDR3. The V end lost 5 bases, the J end lost 6 bases, and 14 bases lay between the germline ends.

This sequence joins TRBV3-1 (or the pseudogene TRBV3-2) and TRBJ2-7, with 8 bases identical to TRBD2. The CDR3 is made up of 14 amino acids. CDR1 is LGHDT and CDR2 is YNNKEL in the germline V gene (reference sequence). V lost 1 base and J lost 4; bases outside the gene matches: 3. The CDR3 here is CASSQAASGYEQYF. The DNA for the CDR3 is TGTGCCAGCAGCCAAGCGGCTAGCGGGTACGAGCAGTACTTC.

This clone was seen just once. V gene TRBV3-1 (or the pseudogene TRBV3-2) combines with J gene TRBJ2-7, with 8 bases fitting TRBD2. Germline CDR1 reads LGHDT; CDR2 reads YNNKEL (reference sequence). This CDR3 has 13 residues. V dropped 4 bases and J dropped 5; count of bases not matched to a gene: 4. This CDR3 reads CASSPQRGNEQYV. CDR3 sequence (DNA): TGTGCCAGCAGCCCGCAGCGGGGGAACGAGCAGTACGTC.

The chain carries TRBV2 and TRBJ2-1; D is unresolved. Between the trimmed V and J ends, which lost 4 bases and 1 base, there was a span of 8 bases. CDR1 SNHLY and CDR2 FYNNEI come from the germline V gene. The CDR3 extends over 14 amino acids. CDR3 sequence reads: CASSGEASYNEQFF. CDR3 coding DNA: TGTGCCAGCAGTGGAGAAGCGTCCTACAATGAGCAGTTCTTC. Based on the CDR3 plus reference TRBV2 and TRBJ2-1, the full variable domain is EPEVTQTPSHQVTQMGQEVILRCVPISNHLYFYWYRQILGQKVEFLVSFYNNEISEKSEIFDDQFSVERPDGSNFTLKIRSTKLEDSAMYFCASSGEASYNEQFFGPGTRLTVL.

J is TRBJ1-1 and V is TRBV18; a possible D gene is TRBD1 (6 bases). Germline V gives CDR1 KGHSH, CDR2 LQKENI. The V and J ends lost 6 bases and 2 bases respectively, with 16 bases between them. This CDR3 is 15 amino acids long. The CDR3 protein is CASSPLQGRNTEAFF. CDR3 DNA: TGTGCCAGCTCTCCCTTACAGGGTAGAAACACTGAAGCTTTCTTT.

This chain joins TRBV10-1 and TRBJ2-7, with 7 positions matching TRBD1. J lost 3 bases, V lost 3 bases, and 2 bases had no gene match. CDR1 and CDR2 (germline): WNHNN, SYGVQD (reference sequence). This CDR3 has 13 residues. In nucleotides, the CDR3 is TGCGCCAGCAGTGACTCAGGGGGCTACGAGCAGTACTTC. This gives the protein CASSDSGGYEQYF.

V gene TRBV6-1 combines with J gene TRBJ2-3, with D maybe TRBD2 (5 bases). The CDR3 is 15 residues long. Per germline, CDR1 MNHNS and CDR2 SASEGT. V was trimmed by 3 bases and J by 2 bases, leaving 12 bases between them. Written as DNA, the CDR3 is TGTGCCAGCAGTGATCGGGCACGGGACACAGATACGCAGTATTTT. It encodes CASSDRARDTDTQYF.

This CDR3 is CAWNMQRQETQYF. Written as DNA, the CDR3 is TGTGCCTGGAATATGCAGCGGCAAGAGACCCAGTACTTC. The chain employs TRBV30 and TRBJ2-5; possible D gene TRBD2, 5 bases. V lost 4 bases and J 2 bases, leaving 11 bases between the germline ends. Germline assignment: CDR1 GTSNPN and CDR2 SVGIG (reference sequence). The CDR3 loop spans 13 amino acids.

The V gene is TRBV14, the J gene TRBJ2-2; 9 nucleotides match TRBD2. V was pared by 4 bases and J by 5 bases, with 11 bases of the junction left unmatched. Germline V gene sequence: CDR1 SGHDN, CDR2 FVKESK. The CDR3 length is 17 residues. CDR3 sequence reads: CASSPKTSGAGTGELFF. For the CDR3, the DNA is TGTGCCAGCAGCCCGAAGACTAGCGGAGCCGGAACCGGGGAGCTGTTTTTT.

The chain combines TRBV6-1 with TRBJ1-1; no definite D call. Deletions cut 2 bases from V and 3 bases from J, with 13 bases between. Germline V gene lookup returns CDR1 MNHNS and CDR2 SASEGT. The CDR3 totals 15 residues. The CDR3 region has the DNA TGTGCCAGCAGTGAAATGGTTGGGAGGGACACTGAAGCTTTCTTT. It is translated as CASSEMVGRDTEAFF.

The rearrangement uses TRBV9 and TRBJ2-1; a weak D match, TRBD1 (7 bases). The CDR3 covers 15 residues. Deletions cut 6 bases from V and 0 bases from J, with 13 bases between. CDR1 SGDLS and CDR2 YYNGEE come from the germline V gene. The CDR3 region has the DNA TGTGCCAGCACCCCAGGGGGGCGCTCCTACAATGAGCAGTTCTTC. This sequence encodes CASTPGGRSYNEQFF.

The V gene is TRBV4-1, the J gene TRBJ1-2, with D possibly TRBD1 on 5 matching bases. CDR1 and CDR2 from the germline V gene are MGHRA and YSYEKL. The CDR3 contains 12 residues. V lost 3 bases and J lost 6, with 8 bases in between. The CDR3 nucleotides are TGCGCCAGCAGCCACGGGACTGATGGCTACACCTTC. Its protein is CASSHGTDGYTF.

This rearrangement joins TRBV19 to TRBJ1-5; D gene ambiguous. The germline CDR1 and CDR2 sequences are LNHDA and SQIVND (reference sequence). This CDR3 is built from 17 residues. V shed 4 bases and J shed 0 bases, with 16 bases lying between them. The CDR3 DNA reads TGTGCCAGTAGTACTCCCCCGGGGAGATATAGCAATCAGCCCCAGCATTTT. It translates to CASSTPPGRYSNQPQHF.

The chain joins TRBV6-4 to TRBJ1-2, with TRBD1 as a possible D gene (6 bases). The length of the CDR3 is 22 residues. Germline V gene lookup returns CDR1 MRHNA and CDR2 SNTAGT. The V gene lost 2 bases and the J gene lost 1 base, with 32 bases spanning the gap. CDR3 sequence (DNA): TGTGCCAGCAGTGACACCTCCGGGACATCCCCCCGGACCCCCCTCTTTAACTATGGCTACACCTTC. This sequence encodes CASSDTSGTSPRTPLFNYGYTF.

CDR3 amino acids: CATSDSYGSNPDTQYF. CDR3 coding DNA: TGTGCCACCAGTGATTCCTACGGGTCAAACCCAGATACGCAGTATTTT. The chain couples TRBV24-1 to TRBJ2-3; no reliable D call. Per the germline V gene, CDR1 is KGHDR and CDR2 is SFDVKD. The CDR3 length is 16 residues. V dropped 2 bases and J dropped 4 bases, with 15 bases sitting between them.

This clone was counted a few times. This chain links TRBV2 with TRBJ1-4; TRBD1 matches at 9 bases. V lost 0 bases, J lost 10 bases, and 9 bases stayed unmatched. The CDR3 covers 16 residues. CDR1 and CDR2 (germline): SNHLY, FYNNEI. In DNA, the CDR3 is TGTGCCAGCAGTGAAGCATACCCGGGACAGGGAAGAAAACTGTTTTTT. Protein: CASSEAYPGQGRKLFF.

The rearrangement links TRBV2 to TRBJ2-5; D remains ambiguous. The CDR3 consists of 13 residues. Germline V lookup: CDR1 SNHLY, CDR2 FYNNEI. Trimming shortened V by 4 bases and J by 5 bases, and 11 bases separated the two germline ends. CDR3 amino acids: CASSAFPRETQYF. The CDR3 region has the DNA TGTGCCAGCAGTGCCTTTCCCCGGGAGACCCAGTACTTC.

This rearrangement joins TRBV5-1 to TRBJ2-5; 10 bases map to TRBD2. The germline CDR1 and CDR2 sequences are SGHRS and YFSETQ. CDR3 length equals 14 residues. V shed 1 base, J shed 5 bases, and the junction held 2 bases outside the gene matches. CDR3 bases: TGCGCCAGCAGCTTGACGACTAGCGGGGAGACCCAGTACTTC. Its translation is CASSLTTSGETQYF.

The rearrangement links TRBV27 to TRBJ2-7; tentatively, D is TRBD2 (6 bases). The V end lost 5 bases, the J end lost 1 base, and 15 bases lay between the germline ends. Germline lookup yields CDR1 MNHEY and CDR2 SMNVEV (reference sequence). This CDR3 contains 15 residues. The DNA of the CDR3 is TGTGCCAGCAGTCCCCGGGGAGGTCAGTCCTACGAGCAGTACTTC. Protein: CASSPRGGQSYEQYF.

This chain joins TRBV28 and TRBJ2-7, with TRBD2 identical over 14 bases. With V trimmed by 3 bases and J by 2 bases, 12 bases remained unmatched. This CDR3 is 19 amino acids long. Germline V gene data show CDR1 as MDHEN and CDR2 as SYDVKM. This CDR3 is CASSLMGLAGVTVTYEQYF. CDR3 DNA sequence: TGTGCCAGCAGTTTGATGGGACTAGCGGGAGTGACGGTAACCTACGAGCAGTACTTC.

The chain is built from TRBV6-1 and TRBJ1-2, with D possibly TRBD1 on 5 matching bases. Germline V gene lookup returns CDR1 MNHNS and CDR2 SASEGT. CDR3 length equals 13 residues. V gave up 3 bases and J gave up 4 bases, with 9 bases separating them. For the CDR3, the DNA is TGTGCCAGCAGTGATGGGGGGGTCTATGGCTACACCTTC. Residues: CASSDGGVYGYTF.

The table lists this clone with a few counts. The J gene is TRBJ1-1, the V gene TRBV19, with D perhaps matching TRBD1 (6 bases). The CDR3 spans 14 residues. The V gene lost 4 bases and the J gene lost 7 bases, with 16 bases spanning the gap. CDR1 is LNHDA and CDR2 is SQIVND in the germline V gene (reference sequence). CDR3 coding DNA: TGTGCCAGTAGTAACATGCCGGGACACTATGAAGCTTTCTTT. Its protein is CASSNMPGHYEAFF.

This clone has only one observation. The V call is TRBV18, the J call TRBJ1-5; 8 bases agree with TRBD1. The CDR3 contains 14 residues. The J segment lost 6 bases and the V segment lost 4 bases, leaving 5 bases of the junction unmatched. The germline V gene encodes CDR1 KGHSH and CDR2 LQKENI. In DNA form, the CDR3 reads TGTGCCAGCTCACAAAATGACAGGGGTCAGCCCCAGCATTTT. Protein: CASSQNDRGQPQHF.